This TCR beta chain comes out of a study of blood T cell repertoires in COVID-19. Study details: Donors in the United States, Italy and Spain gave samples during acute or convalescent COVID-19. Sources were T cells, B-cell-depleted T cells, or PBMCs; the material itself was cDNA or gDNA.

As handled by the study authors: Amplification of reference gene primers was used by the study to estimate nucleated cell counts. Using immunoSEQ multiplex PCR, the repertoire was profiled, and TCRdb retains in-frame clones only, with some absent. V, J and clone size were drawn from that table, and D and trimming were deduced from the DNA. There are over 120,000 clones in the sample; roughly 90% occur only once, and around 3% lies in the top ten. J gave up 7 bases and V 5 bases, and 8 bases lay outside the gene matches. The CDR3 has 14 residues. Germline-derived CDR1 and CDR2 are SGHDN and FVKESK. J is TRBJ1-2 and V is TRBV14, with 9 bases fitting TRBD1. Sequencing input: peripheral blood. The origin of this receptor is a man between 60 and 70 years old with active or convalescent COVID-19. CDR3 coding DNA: TGTGCCAGCAGCGTCCGGGACAGGGTGGGTGGCTACACCTTC. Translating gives CASSVRDRVGGYTF.